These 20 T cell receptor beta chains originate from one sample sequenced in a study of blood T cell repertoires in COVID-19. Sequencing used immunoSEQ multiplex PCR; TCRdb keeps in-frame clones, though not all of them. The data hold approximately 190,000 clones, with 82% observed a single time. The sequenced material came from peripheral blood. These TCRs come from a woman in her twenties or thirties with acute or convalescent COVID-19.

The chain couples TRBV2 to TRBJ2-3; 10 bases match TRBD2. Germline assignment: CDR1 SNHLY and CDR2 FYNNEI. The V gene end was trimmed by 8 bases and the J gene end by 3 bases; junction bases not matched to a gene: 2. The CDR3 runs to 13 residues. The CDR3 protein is CASQREGTDTQYF. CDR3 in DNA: TGTGCCAGCCAGCGGGAGGGGACAGATACGCAGTATTTT.

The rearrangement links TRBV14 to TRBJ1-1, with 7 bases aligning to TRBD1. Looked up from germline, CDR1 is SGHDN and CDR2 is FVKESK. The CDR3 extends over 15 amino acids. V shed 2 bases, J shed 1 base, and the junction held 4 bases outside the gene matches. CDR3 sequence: CASSQRWTGNTEAFF. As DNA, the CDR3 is TGTGCCAGCAGCCAAAGATGGACAGGGAACACTGAAGCTTTCTTT.

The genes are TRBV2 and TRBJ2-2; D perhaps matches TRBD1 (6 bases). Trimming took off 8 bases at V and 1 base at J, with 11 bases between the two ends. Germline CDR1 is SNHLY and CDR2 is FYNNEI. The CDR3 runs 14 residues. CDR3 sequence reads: CASVSRGNTGELFF. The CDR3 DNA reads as TGTGCCAGCGTTTCCAGGGGGAACACCGGGGAGCTGTTTTTT.

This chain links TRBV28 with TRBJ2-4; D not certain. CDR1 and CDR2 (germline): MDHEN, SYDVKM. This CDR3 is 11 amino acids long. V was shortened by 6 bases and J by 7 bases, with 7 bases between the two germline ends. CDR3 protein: CASRRSNIQYF. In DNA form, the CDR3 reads TGTGCCAGCAGAAGGAGCAACATTCAGTACTTC.

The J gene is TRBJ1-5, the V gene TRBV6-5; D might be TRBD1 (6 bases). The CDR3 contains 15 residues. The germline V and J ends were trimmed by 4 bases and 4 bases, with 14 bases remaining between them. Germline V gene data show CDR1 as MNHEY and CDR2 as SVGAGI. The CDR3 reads CASSLFQGSNQPQHF. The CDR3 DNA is TGTGCCAGCAGTTTATTCCAGGGGTCTAATCAGCCCCAGCATTTT.

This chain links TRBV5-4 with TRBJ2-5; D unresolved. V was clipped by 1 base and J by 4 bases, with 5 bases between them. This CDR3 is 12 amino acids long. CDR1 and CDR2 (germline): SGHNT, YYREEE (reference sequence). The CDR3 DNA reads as TGTGCCAGCAGCTTGCCTAGAGAGACCCAGTACTTC. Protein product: CASSLPRETQYF.

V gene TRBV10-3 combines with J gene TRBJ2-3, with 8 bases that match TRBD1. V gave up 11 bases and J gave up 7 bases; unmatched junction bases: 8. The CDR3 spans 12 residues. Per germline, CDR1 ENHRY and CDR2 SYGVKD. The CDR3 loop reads CAASRQGYTQYF. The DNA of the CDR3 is TGTGCCGCCTCCCGACAGGGGTATACGCAGTATTTT.

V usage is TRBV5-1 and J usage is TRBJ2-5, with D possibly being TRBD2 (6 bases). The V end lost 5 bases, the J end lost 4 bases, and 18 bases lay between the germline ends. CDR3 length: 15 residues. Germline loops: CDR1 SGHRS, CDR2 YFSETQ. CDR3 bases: TGCGCCAGCAGGGAGGGACGCCCCCGGGGAGAGACCCAGTACTTC. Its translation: CASREGRPRGETQYF.

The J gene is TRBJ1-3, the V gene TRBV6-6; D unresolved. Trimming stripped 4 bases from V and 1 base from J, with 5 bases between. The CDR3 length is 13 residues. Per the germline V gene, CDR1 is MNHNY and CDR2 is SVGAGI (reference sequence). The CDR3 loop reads CASSSLSGNTIYF. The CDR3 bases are TGTGCCAGCAGTTCTCTTTCTGGAAACACCATATATTTT.

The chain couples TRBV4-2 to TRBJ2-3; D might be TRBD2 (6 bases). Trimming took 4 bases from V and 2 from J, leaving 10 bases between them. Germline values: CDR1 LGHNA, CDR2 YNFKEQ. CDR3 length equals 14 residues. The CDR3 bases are TGTGCCAGCAGCCCTGGGACTTTCACAGATACGCAGTATTTT. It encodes CASSPGTFTDTQYF.

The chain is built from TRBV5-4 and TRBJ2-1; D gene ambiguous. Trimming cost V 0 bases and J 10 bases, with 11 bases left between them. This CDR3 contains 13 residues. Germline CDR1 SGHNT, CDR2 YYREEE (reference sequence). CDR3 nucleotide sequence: TGTGCCAGCAGCTTGGGGAGTCCCAGCGAGCAGTTCTTC. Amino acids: CASSLGSPSEQFF.

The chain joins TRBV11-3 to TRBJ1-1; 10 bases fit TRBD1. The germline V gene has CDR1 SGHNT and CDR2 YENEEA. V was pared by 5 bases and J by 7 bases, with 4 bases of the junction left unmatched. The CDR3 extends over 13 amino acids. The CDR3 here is CASSRQGASEAFF. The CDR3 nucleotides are TGTGCCAGCAGCCGACAGGGGGCAAGTGAAGCTTTCTTT.

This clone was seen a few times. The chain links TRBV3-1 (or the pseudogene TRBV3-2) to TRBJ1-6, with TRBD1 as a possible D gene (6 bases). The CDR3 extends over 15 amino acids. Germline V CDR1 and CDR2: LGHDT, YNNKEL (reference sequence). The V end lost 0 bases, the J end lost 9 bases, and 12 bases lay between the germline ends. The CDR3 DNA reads TGTGCCAGCAGCCAAGATCGCGGGGGCAGTTCACCCCTCCACTTT. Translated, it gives CASSQDRGGSSPLHF.

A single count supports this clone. The CDR3 coding sequence is TGTGCCAGCAGCCAAGCCCTGACTAGCGGGTGGGGGGATGAGCAGTTCTTC. Protein sequence: CASSQALTSGWGDEQFF. This sequence joins TRBV3-1 (or the pseudogene TRBV3-2) and TRBJ2-1; 10 bases fit TRBD2. The CDR3 runs 17 residues. Germline V CDR1 and CDR2: LGHDT, YNNKEL (reference sequence). V lost 1 base to trimming and J lost 8 bases; unmatched junction nucleotides: 11.

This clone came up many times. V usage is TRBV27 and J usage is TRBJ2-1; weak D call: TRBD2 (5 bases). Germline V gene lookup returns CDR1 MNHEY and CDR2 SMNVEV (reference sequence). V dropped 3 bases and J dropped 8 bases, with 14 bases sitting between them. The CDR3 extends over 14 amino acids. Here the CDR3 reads CASSLRLTADEQFF. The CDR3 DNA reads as TGTGCCAGCAGTTTGAGACTAACGGCGGATGAGCAGTTCTTC.

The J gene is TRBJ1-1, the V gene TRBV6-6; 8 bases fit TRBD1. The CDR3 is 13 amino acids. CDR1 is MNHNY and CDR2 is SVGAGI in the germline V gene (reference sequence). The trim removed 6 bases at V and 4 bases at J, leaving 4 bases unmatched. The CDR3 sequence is CASRAGGLTEAFF. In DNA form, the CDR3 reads TGTGCCAGCAGGGCAGGGGGCCTCACTGAAGCTTTCTTT.

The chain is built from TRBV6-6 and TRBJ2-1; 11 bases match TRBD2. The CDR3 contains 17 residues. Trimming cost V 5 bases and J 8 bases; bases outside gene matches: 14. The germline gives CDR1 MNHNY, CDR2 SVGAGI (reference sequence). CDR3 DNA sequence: TGTGCCAGCAGTCCCCCCAGGGGTAGCGGGGGGGCCTATGAGCAGTTCTTC. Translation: CASSPPRGSGGAYEQFF.

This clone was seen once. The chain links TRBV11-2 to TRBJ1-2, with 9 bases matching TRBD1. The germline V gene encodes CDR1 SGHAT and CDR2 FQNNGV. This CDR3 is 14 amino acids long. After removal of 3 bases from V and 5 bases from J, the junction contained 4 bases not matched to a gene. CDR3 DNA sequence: TGTGCCAGCAGCTTTGCCGGACAGGGGTATGGCTACACCTTC. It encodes CASSFAGQGYGYTF.

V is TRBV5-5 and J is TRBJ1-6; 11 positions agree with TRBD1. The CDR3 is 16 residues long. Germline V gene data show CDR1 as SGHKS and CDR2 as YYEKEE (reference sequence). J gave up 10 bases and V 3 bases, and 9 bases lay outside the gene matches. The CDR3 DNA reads TGTGCCAGCAGCTCGGATTGGGACAGGGGGTCCTCACCCCTCCACTTT. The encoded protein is CASSSDWDRGSSPLHF.

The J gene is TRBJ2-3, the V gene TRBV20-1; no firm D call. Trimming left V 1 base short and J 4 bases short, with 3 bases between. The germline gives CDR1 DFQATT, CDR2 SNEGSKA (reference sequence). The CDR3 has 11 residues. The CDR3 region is CSARAADTQYF. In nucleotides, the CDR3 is TGCAGTGCTAGAGCGGCAGATACGCAGTATTTT.